Sequencing of this T cell receptor (beta chain) was carried out in a study of beta chain features in type 1 diabetes. Heparinised blood was drawn once per donor, averaging about 116 mL. In germline, CDR1 is DFQATT, CDR2 SNEGSKA (reference sequence). Trimming removed 8 bases at V and 1 base at J, with 8 bases between. The CDR3 consists of 11 residues. Expressed TCRB transcripts were sequenced because the entire RNA isolate underwent reverse transcription. The method was immunoSEQ multiplex PCR; TCRdb's version includes in-frame clones alone and lacks a portion of them. The sample lists about 620,000 clones, about 16% occurring once. Study-level points and caveats: HLA influence on TCRB rearrangement stayed unresolved here. Sequencing from cDNA could over-represent high-TCR-expressing cells.

This clone was picked up a small number of times. Antigen specificity is unknown. The TCR sequence derives from a man between 18 and 29 years old in good health. The sample was naive CD4+ T cells from blood. The chain couples TRBV20-1 to TRBJ1-2; no clear D. This chain's CDR3 is CSPPDNYGYTF. The CDR3 nucleotides are TGCAGTCCGCCCGATAACTATGGCTACACCTTC.